The 7 T cell receptor beta chains below come from one sample, sequenced in a study of blood T cell repertoires in COVID-19. Clones were read by immunoSEQ multiplex PCR, and TCRdb kept only the in-frame ones, dropping some. Among about 480,000 clones listed, around 87% were seen once. The specimen was PBMCs or T cells enriched from blood (not recorded which). Receptors originate from a woman aged 40 to 55 who had recovered from COVID-19.

This chain joins TRBV6-1 and TRBJ1-4; 7 bases fit TRBD1. CDR1 MNHNS and CDR2 SASEGT come from the germline V gene. The V gene end was trimmed by 0 bases and the J gene end by 8 bases; junction bases not matched to a gene: 6. The CDR3 sequence is 15 residues long. The CDR3 is CASSEARGLGEKLFF. Written as DNA, the CDR3 is TGTGCCAGCAGTGAAGCGAGGGGGCTGGGGGAAAAACTGTTTTTT.

The rearrangement uses TRBV5-8 and TRBJ2-3; 7 nucleotides align to TRBD1. V shed 1 base and J 0 bases; nucleotides not matched to a gene: 2. From germline, CDR1 is SGHTS and CDR2 YDEGEE. This CDR3 region has 15 residues. CDR3 DNA: TGTGCCAGCAGCTTGTTACAGGGGAGCACAGATACGCAGTATTTT. Amino acid sequence: CASSLLQGSTDTQYF.

The chain employs TRBV10-3 and TRBJ2-7, with TRBD2 as a possible D gene (5 bases). The length of the CDR3 is 15 residues. V was pared by 0 bases and J by 2 bases, with 11 bases between. Germline assignment: CDR1 ENHRY and CDR2 SYGVKD. In DNA form, the CDR3 reads TGTGCCATCAGTGAGTCGAGGGTTAGGGCCTACGAGCAGTACTTC. Protein sequence: CAISESRVRAYEQYF.

The rearrangement joins TRBV28 to TRBJ1-2; maybe TRBD1 (6 bases). The germline gives CDR1 MDHEN, CDR2 SYDVKM. Trimming left V 2 bases short and J 5 bases short, with 12 bases between. This CDR3 spans 14 amino acids. CDR3 nucleotides: TGTGCCAGCAGTTTAGGCAGGGGCGTTTATGGCTACACCTTC. Its translation: CASSLGRGVYGYTF.

The chain joins TRBV11-3 to TRBJ2-2, with D possibly TRBD2 on 6 matching bases. This CDR3 is 13 amino acids long. V was trimmed by 7 bases and J by 5 bases, leaving 11 bases between them. CDR1 and CDR2 (germline): SGHNT, YENEEA. CDR3 DNA: TGTGCCAGCAACGGGGGTGGGACCGGGGAGCTGTTTTTT. Its translation is CASNGGGTGELFF. The variable domain in full, with the rest retrieved from reference TRBV11-3 and TRBJ2-2, is EAGVVQSPRYKIIEKKQPVAFWCNPISGHNTLYWYLQNLGQGPELLIRYENEEAVDDSQLPKDRFSAERLKGVDSTLKIQPAELGDSAVYLCASNGGGTGELFFGEGSRLTVL.

Only one count was recorded for this clone. The chain has TRBV6-5 and TRBJ2-5; D uncertain. The CDR3 spans 12 residues. Trimming shortened V by 5 bases and J by 4 bases, and 8 bases separated the two germline ends. Germline assignment: CDR1 MNHEY and CDR2 SVGAGI. The CDR3 nucleotides are TGTGCCAGCAGTCGTGTCCCAGAGACCCAGTACTTC. This gives the protein CASSRVPETQYF.

This clone has a single count. This chain links TRBV6-6 with TRBJ1-3, with 7 bases identical to TRBD1. The CDR3 is 15 residues long. V gave up 2 bases and J gave up 3 bases; unmatched junction bases: 4. The germline CDR1 and CDR2 sequences are MNHNY and SVGAGI (reference sequence). In DNA form, the CDR3 reads TGTGCCAGCAGTTACGGGCAGGGGGGTGGAAACACCATATATTTT. Its translation is CASSYGQGGGNTIYF.